These T cell receptor beta chains were read from a single sample in a study of T-cell reconstitution after alpha-beta-depleted transplantation in children. TCRdb re-analysed the PCR reads in MiXCR, keeping a single row per CDR3 protein. The sample shows approximately 650,000 distinct CDR3 sequences, 10% to 15% of them seen only once. The material was PBMCs, obtained before TCRalphabeta/CD19-depleted stem cell transplant. The receptors stem from a girl aged 2 to 9 with congenital amegakaryocytic thrombocytopenia, due to receive a stem cell transplant. The CDR3 runs from the conserved cysteine through the conserved F or W. D genes are given only for firm matches. Expanded clones get a size class; other rows say once, few or many, or leave the size out.

CDR3 length,clone size,V gene,D gene,J gene,CDR3 DNA,CDR3 protein
14,many,TRBV19,NA,TRBJ1-1,TGTGCCAGTAGTATTAGGGCAACCGAGACTGAAGCTTTCTTT,CASSIRATETEAFF
12,many,TRBV5-5,NA,TRBJ2-7,TGTGCCAGCAGATTGACGGGCAACGAGCAGTACTTC,CASRLTGNEQYF
14,many,TRBV20-1,NA,TRBJ1-1,TGCAGTGCTAGGGCCCCTTATATGCACACTGAAGCTTTCTTT,CSARAPYMHTEAFF
15,many,TRBV3-1,NA,TRBJ2-1,TGTGCCAGCAGCCAAGAATTAGCACAGTACAATGAGCAGTTCTTC,CASSQELAQYNEQFF
16,many,TRBV21-1,NA,TRBJ2-7,TGTGCCAGCAGCCAAAAATTGACCGACAGGGCCTACGAGCAGTACTTC,CASSQKLTDRAYEQYF
15,NA,TRBV28,TRBD1,TRBJ1-1,TGTGCCAGCAGGGGACAGGGGGCGTCGGAAACTGAAGCTTTCTTT,CASRGQGASETEAFF
14,few,TRBV10-3,TRBD2,TRBJ2-5,TGTGCCATGGGGAGATCAGGCGGGGGAGAGACCCAGTACTTC,CAMGRSGGGETQYF
15,few,TRBV5-1,TRBD2,TRBJ2-7,TGCGCCAGCAGCTTGGAGGCTAGCGGGAGTAACGAGCAGTACTTC,CASSLEASGSNEQYF
16,NA,TRBV11-1,NA,TRBJ2-7,TGTGCCAGCAGCTTAGAAGCAGCCCCCCTTCGCTACGAGCAGTACTTC,CASSLEAAPLRYEQYF
16,few,TRBV10-3,TRBD2,TRBJ2-1,TGTGCCATCTGGGAATCGGGAGGGCCATCCTACAATGAGCAGTTCTTC,CAIWESGGPSYNEQFF
12,many,TRBV20-1,NA,TRBJ2-3,TGCAGTGCTATGCGGGAAGGGGATACGCAGTATTTT,CSAMREGDTQYF
15,few,TRBV14,TRBD1,TRBJ1-1,TGTGCCAGCAGCCGGCTGGGACAGGGAAACACTGAAGCTTTCTTT,CASSRLGQGNTEAFF
12,many,TRBV5-4,NA,TRBJ2-3,TGTGCCAGCAGCACGTGGACAGATACGCAGTATTTT,CASSTWTDTQYF
17,few,TRBV27,TRBD1,TRBJ1-5,TGTGCCAGCAGCCTGGAATATATAACAGGGGCGGGCCAGCCCCAGCATTTT,CASSLEYITGAGQPQHF
20,NA,TRBV5-1,TRBD2,TRBJ2-3,TGCGCCAGCAGCTTGACTGGTGAGCCGGGACTAGCGGGGGTAACAGATACGCAGTATTTT,CASSLTGEPGLAGVTDTQYF
16,NA,TRBV7-2,TRBD2,TRBJ2-7,TGTGCCAGCAGCTTATTCGGTTCTGGGACTAGTTCCGAGCAGTACTTC,CASSLFGSGTSSEQYF
17,NA,TRBV4-2,TRBD1,TRBJ2-7,TGTGCCAGCAGCCAAGCCTCCGGGACAGGTCCCGCCTACGAGCAGTACTTC,CASSQASGTGPAYEQYF
16,many,TRBV24-1,NA,TRBJ2-1,TGTGCCACCAGTGAAGCGACAGCGTCCTCCTACAATGAGCAGTTCTTC,CATSEATASSYNEQFF
17,NA,TRBV7-9,TRBD2,TRBJ2-1,TGTGCCAGCAGCCTACCGACGACTAGCGGGATGAGAAATGAGCAGTTCTTC,CASSLPTTSGMRNEQFF
13,many,TRBV7-6,NA,TRBJ2-1,TGTGCCAGCTCACGTAGGCCCGACAATGAGCAGTTCTTC,CASSRRPDNEQFF
11,few,TRBV12-5,TRBD1,TRBJ2-3,TGTGCTAGTGGGACAGGGGATACGCAGTATTTT,CASGTGDTQYF
14,NA,TRBV12-3/TRBV12-4,NA,TRBJ2-1,TGTGCCAGCAGGAACCCCTGGGGGGAAGATGAGCAGTTCTTC,CASRNPWGEDEQFF
13,many,TRBV29-1,TRBD2,TRBJ2-3,TGCAGCGTTCCCCCCACGGGGGGAGATACGCAGTATTTT,CSVPPTGGDTQYF
20,NA,TRBV27,NA,TRBJ2-7,TGTGCCAGCAAACCAGGGGCGAGATATCCTACGAGTCTATCAGTATACGAGCAGTACTTC,CASKPGARYPTSLSVYEQYF
14,few,TRBV19,NA,TRBJ2-2,TGTGCCAGTAGACAGGGTTTGCGCACCGGGGAGCTGTTTTTT,CASRQGLRTGELFF
14,NA,TRBV20-1,NA,TRBJ2-3,TGCAGTGCCCAACAGGACAGCTACACAGATACGCAGTATTTT,CSAQQDSYTDTQYF
17,few,TRBV7-9,NA,TRBJ2-1,TGTGCCAGCAGCTTAGCTGCTTTTAGACAGCGAGACAATGAGCAGTTCTTC,CASSLAAFRQRDNEQFF
17,NA,TRBV24-1,TRBD1,TRBJ2-3,TGTGCCACCAGTGATGCGCGCTTCGACAGGGGCCTAGATACGCAGTATTTT,CATSDARFDRGLDTQYF
14,NA,TRBV14,NA,TRBJ2-7,TGTGCCAGCAGCCCCTTGCAGGGCTCCTACGAGCAGTACTTC,CASSPLQGSYEQYF
15,many,TRBV15,NA,TRBJ2-3,TGTGCCACCAGCAGAGGAGATGGGAACCCAGATACGCAGTATTTT,CATSRGDGNPDTQYF
13,many,TRBV7-6,TRBD2,TRBJ2-1,TGTGCCAGCAGCAAAGCGGGAGAGGGTGAGCAGTTCTTC,CASSKAGEGEQFF